This TCR beta chain was recovered during a study of CD8+ T cells in alopecia areata. Overall study: Dosing with tofacitinib proceeded for 6 to 18 months, followed by 6 months off drug. Scalp area affected, as a percentage, set the severity score of treated patients.

Turning to this clone: What it binds is unknown.

Sample treatment: oral pan-JAK inhibitor, 5-10 mg twice daily. Notes on the study in general: Scalp clonality decreased significantly with tofacitinib, and so did expanded CD8+ clones among the top 100. Only one nonresponder was present, which leaves the link between baseline CD8+ expansion and response uncertain.

CDR3 length: 14 amino acids. V lost 4 bases to trimming and J lost 6 bases, with 16 bases between them. Germline V gene data show CDR1 as MGHRA and CDR2 as YSYEKL. Following RNA extraction, reverse transcription yielded cDNA that acted as the sequencing template. Measured with immunoSEQ multiplex PCR; TCRdb has only the in-frame clones, and not every one. Here the sample spans about 190,000 clones, 60% being singletons. The specimen was CD4+ T cells sorted from blood, collected at week 4, from a patient treated with tofacitinib. The chain uses TRBV4-1 and TRBJ2-7; tentatively, D is TRBD1 (6 bases). The receptor was isolated from a human donor with alopecia areata. CDR3 DNA: TGCGCCAGCAGCCCACAGGGATCCCTCGGCGAGCAGTACTTC. Translation gives CASSPQGSLGEQYF.